These T cell receptor beta chains were read from a single sample in a study of regulatory dendritic cells for organ transplantation. These TCRs' antigens remain unknown. Sequencing was performed with immunoSEQ multiplex PCR; in TCRdb, only in-frame clones are kept and a portion is missing. Of more than 10,000 clones listed, just under 80% are singletons. Sequencing was carried out using naive CD8+ T cells from blood cultured with regulatory dendritic cells. The source of these receptors is a human donor in good health. The CDR3 runs from the conserved cysteine through the conserved F or W. The D gene is left open where the match is weak. The size field is filled for only some rows; it gives once, few, many or a size class.

>few|TRBJ1-5|TRBD1|TRBV15
TGTGCCACCAGCAGTGGGAAGGGACAGGTTAATCAGCCCCAGCATTTT
CATSSGKGQVNQPQHF
>.|TRBJ2-3|.|TRBV6-5
TGTGCCAGCAGTTACACCGGGAGCACAGATACGCAGTATTTT
CASSYTGSTDTQYF
>.|TRBJ2-7|TRBD2|TRBV7-9
TGTGCCAGCAGTTCCGGGGGGACCTACGAGCAGTACTTC
CASSSGGTYEQYF
>.|TRBJ2-7|TRBD1|TRBV6-1
TGTGCCAGCAGTGAACATGGACAGGGTGCGTACGAGCAGTACTTC
CASSEHGQGAYEQYF
>.|TRBJ1-1|.|TRBV9
TGTGCCAGCAGCGTAGCTACAGTTATGAACACTGAAGCTTTCTTT
CASSVATVMNTEAFF
>.|TRBJ2-2|TRBD2|TRBV7-8
TGTGCCAGCAGCTTCCCAGGACTAGCGGGGGTGAACACCGGGGAGCTGTTTTTT
CASSFPGLAGVNTGELFF
>.|TRBJ2-7|.|TRBV7-8
TGTGCCAGCAGCCCGGGAGACTACGAGCAGTACTTC
CASSPGDYEQYF
>.|TRBJ1-6|.|TRBV19
TGTGCCAGTAGTCTCCGGGAGGCAACAAGCTCCTATAATTCACCCCTCCACTTT
CASSLREATSSYNSPLHF
>.|TRBJ1-1|TRBD1|TRBV5-6
TGTGCCAGCAGCTTGGGACAGGGGTACACTGAAGCTTTCTTT
CASSLGQGYTEAFF
>.|TRBJ2-3|TRBD2|TRBV9
TGTGCCAGCAGCCCCGAGGGCGGGGGGCGGGATACGCAGTATTTT
CASSPEGGGRDTQYF
>.|TRBJ2-7|.|TRBV6-5
TGTGCCAGCAGTTACTCGGCCGGCCAGCGTACCTACGAGCAGTACTTC
CASSYSAGQRTYEQYF
>.|TRBJ1-5|.|TRBV15
TGTGCCACCAGGCAGGGTATTCAGCCCCAGCATTTT
CATRQGIQPQHF
>few|TRBJ2-7|.|TRBV7-9
TGTGCCAGCAGCCGGAAGGGGACGGCGGGGGAGCAGTACTTC
CASSRKGTAGEQYF
>.|TRBJ1-1|TRBD1|TRBV4-3
TGCGCCAGCAGCCAAGATCTGGGGACAGGTATGAACACTGAAGCTTTCTTT
CASSQDLGTGMNTEAFF
>.|TRBJ2-1|TRBD2|TRBV25-1
TGTGCCAGCAGTTGGGGGGGGTCCTACAATGAGCAGTTCTTC
CASSWGGSYNEQFF
>few|TRBJ2-7|TRBD2|TRBV4-1
TGCGCCAGCAGCCAAGGGAATATGGGGGGGTACGAGCAGTACTTC
CASSQGNMGGYEQYF
>.|TRBJ2-1|.|TRBV21-1
TGTGCCAGCAGCAAAGGGCCCGGAAAGGGGCAGTACAATGAGCAGTTCTTC
CASSKGPGKGQYNEQFF
>.|TRBJ1-2|TRBD1|TRBV7-8
TGTGCCAGCAGCTTATGGAAGGGGGCCGATGGCTACACCTTC
CASSLWKGADGYTF
>few|TRBJ1-4|.|TRBV19
TGTGCCTCGATGGAGGCAACTAATGAAAAACTGTTTTTT
CASMEATNEKLFF
>.|TRBJ2-1|TRBD2|TRBV4-3
TGCGCCAGCAGCCAAGATCAGGCGACTAGCGGCTACAATGAGCAGTTCTTC
CASSQDQATSGYNEQFF
>few|TRBJ1-5|TRBD1|TRBV12-5
TGTGCTAGTGGTGAGACGACAGGGCCTAGCAATCAGCCCCAGCATTTT
CASGETTGPSNQPQHF
>few|TRBJ1-1|.|TRBV6-1
TGTGCCAGCAGTCCCCCCCGTGAAGCTTTCTTT
CASSPPREAFF
>.|TRBJ2-1|TRBD2|TRBV11-2
TGTGCCAGCAGCTTAGATTCCAGCGGGGAATACAATGAGCAGTTCTTC
CASSLDSSGEYNEQFF
>.|TRBJ2-6|.|TRBV27
TGTGCCAGCCTGGGGGCCCGGGGCCTGACTTTC
CASLGARGLTF
>few|TRBJ2-2|TRBD1|TRBV2
TGTGCCAGCAGTTTTTCGGGACAGGGGGCGAACACCGGGGAGCTGTTTTTT
CASSFSGQGANTGELFF
>.|TRBJ2-1|TRBD2|TRBV27
TGTGCCAGCAGGGAGTTGGGCGGGGGTAACGAGCAGTTCTTC
CASRELGGGNEQFF
>.|TRBJ2-7|TRBD1|TRBV10-3
TGTGCCATCAGTTCCGGGACAGGGATCTACGAGCAGTACTTC
CAISSGTGIYEQYF
>.|TRBJ1-1|.|TRBV4-3
TGCGCCAGCAGCCAAGTCAGGGGTCGGAACACTGAAGCTTTCTTT
CASSQVRGRNTEAFF
>.|TRBJ2-7|TRBD1|TRBV25-1
TGTGCCAGCAGGGGGGACAGGGTCTACGAGCAGTACTTC
CASRGDRVYEQYF
>.|TRBJ2-7|.|TRBV11-3
TGTGCCAGCAGCTTTCAGGACTCCTACGAGCAGTACTTC
CASSFQDSYEQYF
>once|TRBJ1-1|TRBD1|TRBV7-9
TGTGCCAGCAGCTTAGCGTCTGGGACAGGATTGCCCACTGAAGCTTTCTTT
CASSLASGTGLPTEAFF